A selection of T cell receptor beta chains follows, all from one sample in a study of blood T cell repertoires in COVID-19. The table came from immunoSEQ multiplex PCR; TCRdb's copy has only in-frame clones and leaves some out. Here the sample spans some 200,000 clones, about 87% being singletons. Source material: PBMCs or T cells enriched from blood (not recorded which). The receptors were sampled from a woman aged 25 to 39 who had recovered from COVID-19. Both conserved end residues are part of each CDR3. Fields, in order: V gene, clone size, D gene, J gene, CDR3 protein, CDR3 DNA. A D gene is named only where the DNA matches it firmly. Rows may omit the clone size; those that give it use once, few, many or a size class.

V: TRBV5-1; size: few; D: NA; J: TRBJ2-1; CDR3: CASSLIVGGKYNEQFF; DNA: TGCGCCAGCAGCTTAATAGTGGGGGGAAAATACAATGAGCAGTTCTTC
V: TRBV11-2; size: NA; D: NA; J: TRBJ1-2; CDR3: CASSRTGNYGYTF; DNA: TGTGCCAGCAGCAGAACAGGGAACTATGGCTACACCTTC
V: TRBV28; size: NA; D: TRBD1; J: TRBJ1-5; CDR3: CASSLWTGGNLYSNQPQHF; DNA: TGTGCCAGCAGTTTATGGACAGGGGGCAACCTTTATAGCAATCAGCCCCAGCATTTT
V: TRBV11-3; size: many; D: NA; J: TRBJ2-3; CDR3: CASSLGLGADTQYF; DNA: TGTGCCAGCAGCTTAGGCTTAGGAGCAGATACGCAGTATTTT
V: TRBV7-8; size: NA; D: NA; J: TRBJ2-1; CDR3: CASSPQVGGPNEQFF; DNA: TGTGCCAGCAGCCCGCAAGTGGGGGGGCCCAATGAGCAGTTCTTC
V: TRBV7-2; size: NA; D: NA; J: TRBJ1-1; CDR3: CASSLSRGMNTEAFF; DNA: TGTGCCAGCAGCTTATCCCGGGGGATGAACACTGAAGCTTTCTTT
V: TRBV9; size: NA; D: NA; J: TRBJ2-2; CDR3: CASSVRSLLNTGELFF; DNA: TGTGCCAGCAGCGTAAGGAGTTTGTTGAACACCGGGGAGCTGTTTTTT
V: TRBV11-2; size: NA; D: TRBD2; J: TRBJ2-7; CDR3: CASSRTSGYEQYF; DNA: TGTGCCAGCAGCCGGACTAGCGGCTACGAGCAGTACTTC
V: TRBV7-6; size: NA; D: NA; J: TRBJ1-1; CDR3: CASSLRLNTEAFF; DNA: TGTGCCAGCAGCTTGCGATTGAACACTGAAGCTTTCTTT
V: TRBV19; size: NA; D: TRBD2; J: TRBJ2-7; CDR3: CASSLGRDHEQYF; DNA: TGTGCCAGTAGTCTGGGGAGGGACCACGAGCAGTACTTC
V: TRBV9; size: NA; D: NA; J: TRBJ1-5; CDR3: CASSVGPVSNQPQHF; DNA: TGTGCCAGCAGCGTAGGCCCGGTTAGCAATCAGCCCCAGCATTTT
V: TRBV3-1/TRBV3-2; size: NA; D: NA; J: TRBJ2-5; CDR3: CASSQLKGLGETQYF; DNA: TGTGCCAGCAGCCAACTTAAGGGACTTGGGGAGACCCAGTACTTC
V: TRBV5-6; size: NA; D: TRBD1; J: TRBJ1-2; CDR3: CASSLIDQGVGYTF; DNA: TGTGCCAGCAGCTTAATTGATCAGGGGGTTGGCTACACCTTC
V: TRBV4-3; size: NA; D: NA; J: TRBJ1-1; CDR3: CASSPTGGFRTEAFF; DNA: TGCGCCAGCAGCCCCACCGGCGGGTTTAGAACTGAAGCTTTCTTT
V: TRBV3-1/TRBV3-2; size: NA; D: TRBD1; J: TRBJ1-2; CDR3: CASSQADRNYGYTF; DNA: TGTGCCAGCAGCCAAGCGGACAGGAACTATGGCTACACCTTC
V: TRBV2; size: many; D: TRBD1; J: TRBJ1-2; CDR3: CASSERQGWSYGYTF; DNA: TGTGCCAGCAGTGAGAGACAGGGTTGGAGCTATGGCTACACCTTC
V: TRBV19; size: NA; D: NA; J: TRBJ2-7; CDR3: CASSLRVSFGYEQYF; DNA: TGTGCCAGTAGTCTCCGGGTTAGTTTTGGCTACGAGCAGTACTTC
V: TRBV18; size: NA; D: TRBD1; J: TRBJ1-1; CDR3: CASSPSAQTGGRTEAFF; DNA: TGTGCCAGCTCACCATCCGCGCAAACAGGGGGCCGCACTGAAGCTTTCTTT
V: TRBV7-9; size: once; D: NA; J: TRBJ1-3; CDR3: CASSPGAGNTIYF; DNA: TGTGCCAGCAGCCCTGGAGCTGGAAACACCATATATTTT
V: TRBV11-3; size: NA; D: TRBD1; J: TRBJ2-3; CDR3: CASSLGGTGYCDTQYF; DNA: TGTGCCAGCAGCCTGGGGGGGACAGGGTATTGCGATACGCAGTATTTT
V: TRBV10-2; size: NA; D: TRBD2; J: TRBJ2-5; CDR3: CASSNGTSREETQYF; DNA: TGCGCCAGCAGCAACGGGACTAGCAGGGAAGAGACCCAGTACTTC
V: TRBV24-1; size: NA; D: TRBD1; J: TRBJ1-1; CDR3: CATSEAGGTEAFF; DNA: TGTGCCACCAGTGAAGCAGGGGGCACTGAAGCTTTCTTT
V: TRBV19; size: NA; D: NA; J: TRBJ1-1; CDR3: CASSISGIGSAEAFF; DNA: TGTGCCAGTAGTATCTCGGGGATCGGTTCCGCTGAAGCTTTCTTT
V: TRBV5-1; size: NA; D: NA; J: TRBJ2-7; CDR3: CASSLGADSF; DNA: TGCGCCAGCAGCTTGGGAGCGGACAGCTTC
V: TRBV13; size: once; D: TRBD1; J: TRBJ1-1; CDR3: CASRRTGGGGNTEAFF; DNA: TGTGCCAGCAGACGGACAGGGGGCGGTGGGAACACTGAAGCTTTCTTT
V: TRBV5-1; size: NA; D: NA; J: TRBJ2-5; CDR3: CASSLGLETQYF; DNA: TGCGCCAGCAGCCTAGGTTTGGAGACCCAGTACTTC
V: TRBV5-1; size: NA; D: TRBD1; J: TRBJ2-1; CDR3: CASTLGDRGNEQFF; DNA: TGCGCCAGCACGTTAGGGGACAGGGGTAATGAGCAGTTCTTC
V: TRBV5-6; size: NA; D: NA; J: TRBJ2-5; CDR3: CASSFGGPNQETQYF; DNA: TGTGCCAGCAGCTTTGGGGGCCCTAACCAAGAGACCCAGTACTTC
V: TRBV5-1; size: NA; D: TRBD1; J: TRBJ2-7; CDR3: CASSSGTGDYEQYF; DNA: TGCGCCAGCAGCTCTGGGACAGGGGACTACGAGCAGTACTTC
V: TRBV4-3; size: once; D: NA; J: TRBJ2-2; CDR3: CASSQDRIGATGELFF; DNA: TGCGCCAGCAGCCAAGATCGAATTGGGGCGACCGGGGAGCTGTTTTTT
V: TRBV19; size: NA; D: NA; J: TRBJ1-5; CDR3: CASRADQGYPQHF; DNA: TGTGCCAGTAGGGCCGACCAGGGTTATCCCCAGCATTTT
V: TRBV5-1; size: NA; D: NA; J: TRBJ2-3; CDR3: CASSPPGTDTQYF; DNA: TGCGCCAGCAGCCCCCCAGGCACAGATACGCAGTATTTT
V: TRBV9; size: NA; D: TRBD1; J: TRBJ2-5; CDR3: CASSVSMTGGGETQYF; DNA: TGTGCCAGCAGCGTATCGATGACAGGGGGCGGAGAGACCCAGTACTTC
V: TRBV7-3; size: NA; D: TRBD2; J: TRBJ2-1; CDR3: CASSFVAGGYNEQFF; DNA: TGTGCCAGCAGCTTTGTAGCGGGGGGGTACAATGAGCAGTTCTTC
V: TRBV29-1; size: few; D: TRBD1; J: TRBJ1-1; CDR3: CSVEKGARTEAFF; DNA: TGCAGCGTTGAAAAGGGGGCGCGAACTGAAGCTTTCTTT
V: TRBV5-6; size: NA; D: TRBD1; J: TRBJ2-2; CDR3: CASSLLTGTGVSGELFF; DNA: TGTGCCAGCAGCCTACTAACCGGGACAGGGGTTAGCGGGGAGCTGTTTTTT
V: TRBV7-2; size: NA; D: TRBD1; J: TRBJ2-3; CDR3: CASSPGQGPDTQYF; DNA: TGTGCCAGCAGCCCCGGACAGGGACCAGATACGCAGTATTTT
V: TRBV29-1; size: once; D: NA; J: TRBJ2-7; CDR3: CSVTQGYEQYF; DNA: TGCAGCGTCACACAGGGCTACGAGCAGTACTTC
V: TRBV5-1; size: NA; D: NA; J: TRBJ1-6; CDR3: CASSLDYSPLHF; DNA: TGCGCCAGCAGCCTGGACTATTCACCCCTCCACTTT
V: TRBV29-1; size: NA; D: NA; J: TRBJ1-3; CDR3: CSVFSGAISGNTIYF; DNA: TGCAGCGTTTTTTCAGGGGCAATCTCTGGAAACACCATATATTTT